The rows below give T cell receptor beta chains drawn from one sample of a study of cytomegalovirus exposure and HLA in healthy donors. Profiling relied on immunoSEQ multiplex PCR, and the TCRdb table lists in-frame clones only, not all of them. The sample lists roughly 120,000 clones; around 86% were seen once. The sample taken for sequencing was PBMCs. These receptors all come from a woman younger than 45 in good health and CMV-seronegative. CDR3s include the opening cysteine and the closing phenylalanine or tryptophan. D genes are given only for firm matches. The size field is filled for only some rows; it gives once, few, many or a size class.

DNA: TGTGCCACCAGCAGAGAAGGGGGAGGGGGCTACGAGCAGTACTTC; CDR3: CATSREGGGGYEQYF; size: NA; J: TRBJ2-7; V: TRBV15; D: NA
DNA: TGTGCCAGCAGCTTGGCGGGAGGAGGGGTCTACGAGCAGTACTTC; CDR3: CASSLAGGGVYEQYF; size: once; J: TRBJ2-7; V: TRBV5-4; D: TRBD2
DNA: TGTGCCAGCAGTGCCGGGACAGGGAGATACGAGCAGTACTTC; CDR3: CASSAGTGRYEQYF; size: NA; J: TRBJ2-7; V: TRBV6-1; D: TRBD1
DNA: TGTGCCTGGAGTGGGTCTAGCGCGGGGACCGGGGAGCTGTTTTTT; CDR3: CAWSGSSAGTGELFF; size: NA; J: TRBJ2-2; V: TRBV30; D: NA
DNA: TGTGCCAGCAGCTTAGGGGCCTCAGCTTACAATGAGCAGTTCTTC; CDR3: CASSLGASAYNEQFF; size: NA; J: TRBJ2-1; V: TRBV11-3; D: NA
DNA: TGCGCCAGCAAAGCAGGGCCCCAAGAGACCCAGTACTTC; CDR3: CASKAGPQETQYF; size: NA; J: TRBJ2-5; V: TRBV5-1; D: NA
DNA: TGTGCCTGGAGTTCACAGGGGGGGACTGAAGCTTTCTTT; CDR3: CAWSSQGGTEAFF; size: NA; J: TRBJ1-1; V: TRBV30; D: TRBD1
DNA: TGTGCCAGCAGCCTACGGGACACCTACAATGAGCAGTTCTTC; CDR3: CASSLRDTYNEQFF; size: NA; J: TRBJ2-1; V: TRBV7-2; D: NA
DNA: TGTGCCATCAGCCTTGGACAGGGGGTTAGGAATGAGCAGTTCTTC; CDR3: CAISLGQGVRNEQFF; size: NA; J: TRBJ2-1; V: TRBV10-3; D: TRBD1
DNA: TGTGCCAGCAGCGTAGAGGGTCAGGGGGATGAGACCCAGTACTTC; CDR3: CASSVEGQGDETQYF; size: NA; J: TRBJ2-5; V: TRBV9; D: TRBD1
DNA: TGTGCCAGCAGCTTAGGAGGGTTACCTGGAAACACCATATATTTT; CDR3: CASSLGGLPGNTIYF; size: NA; J: TRBJ1-3; V: TRBV7-9; D: NA
DNA: TGTGCCAGTAGTAGGCTAGCGGGGATCTACAATGAGCAGTTCTTC; CDR3: CASSRLAGIYNEQFF; size: NA; J: TRBJ2-1; V: TRBV19; D: TRBD2
DNA: TGTGCCAGCAGTTTATCTGGGACAGGGGGGTACGAGCAGTACTTC; CDR3: CASSLSGTGGYEQYF; size: NA; J: TRBJ2-7; V: TRBV27; D: TRBD1
DNA: TGTTCCAGCAGCCTGGGACAGGGGGCGGATGGCTACACCTTC; CDR3: CSSSLGQGADGYTF; size: NA; J: TRBJ1-2; V: TRBV7-9; D: TRBD1
DNA: TGTGCCAGCAGCCCCCCTGACAAGGACTATGGCTACACCTTC; CDR3: CASSPPDKDYGYTF; size: NA; J: TRBJ1-2; V: TRBV5-6; D: NA
DNA: TGTGCCAGCAGTCCTCCGGGACTGGGAGGGGACGAGCAGTACTTC; CDR3: CASSPPGLGGDEQYF; size: NA; J: TRBJ2-7; V: TRBV28; D: TRBD2
DNA: TGCGCCAGCAGCTTGGTTCTAGCGGGAGAAGATACGCAGTATTTT; CDR3: CASSLVLAGEDTQYF; size: NA; J: TRBJ2-3; V: TRBV5-1; D: TRBD2
DNA: TGCGCCAGCGCGCCTAGCGGAATCAATGAGCAGTTCTTC; CDR3: CASAPSGINEQFF; size: NA; J: TRBJ2-1; V: TRBV10-1; D: TRBD2
DNA: TGTGCCAGCAGTAACAGGGGGGTGGCGGATACGCAGTATTTT; CDR3: CASSNRGVADTQYF; size: NA; J: TRBJ2-3; V: TRBV28; D: TRBD1
DNA: TGTGCCGGTCACAGCTCTGGGGCCAACGTCCTGACTTTC; CDR3: CAGHSSGANVLTF; size: NA; J: TRBJ2-6; V: TRBV2; D: NA
DNA: TGTGCCAGCAGTGGACAGCGGGAGACCGGGGAGCTGTTTTTT; CDR3: CASSGQRETGELFF; size: few; J: TRBJ2-2; V: TRBV6-5; D: TRBD2
DNA: TGCGCCAGCAGCCGGGGACAGGGCATAGATACGCAGTATTTT; CDR3: CASSRGQGIDTQYF; size: NA; J: TRBJ2-3; V: TRBV5-1; D: TRBD1
DNA: TGTGCCAGCAGCTTAGGGTCCAGAGGGAGGGGAAACACCATATATTTT; CDR3: CASSLGSRGRGNTIYF; size: NA; J: TRBJ1-3; V: TRBV7-8; D: NA
DNA: TGTGCCAGTAGTATGGTTACAGGGCAAAATGGCTACACCTTC; CDR3: CASSMVTGQNGYTF; size: NA; J: TRBJ1-2; V: TRBV19; D: NA
DNA: TGTGCCAGCAGTTTAACCGGTAGTTACACAGATACGCAGTATTTT; CDR3: CASSLTGSYTDTQYF; size: NA; J: TRBJ2-3; V: TRBV28; D: NA
DNA: TGTGCCAGCAGCCAGTTCGACAGCCAGCAGTACTTC; CDR3: CASSQFDSQQYF; size: NA; J: TRBJ2-7; V: TRBV27; D: NA
DNA: TGTGCCAGTAGTCGGCGGGGTGCGAGCTACACCTTC; CDR3: CASSRRGASYTF; size: NA; J: TRBJ1-2; V: TRBV19; D: NA
DNA: TGCAGCCTTAAGGCCGGGGATTCCTACGAGCAGTACTTC; CDR3: CSLKAGDSYEQYF; size: NA; J: TRBJ2-7; V: TRBV29-1; D: NA
DNA: TGTGCCAGCAGCTTCCGAGGACAGGGGGCAGCTGGGGCCAACGTCCTGACTTTC; CDR3: CASSFRGQGAAGANVLTF; size: NA; J: TRBJ2-6; V: TRBV11-1; D: TRBD1
DNA: TGTGCCAGCAGTCTCTTTCGGACAGGGGGGGATATTGAAGCTTTCTTT; CDR3: CASSLFRTGGDIEAFF; size: NA; J: TRBJ1-1; V: TRBV27; D: TRBD1
DNA: TGTGCCAGTAGTATTCGGGCTAGCGGGAGCCCCGAGACCCAGTACTTC; CDR3: CASSIRASGSPETQYF; size: NA; J: TRBJ2-5; V: TRBV19; D: TRBD2
DNA: TGTGCCAGCAGTAATATCGGAGCTGAAGCTTTCTTT; CDR3: CASSNIGAEAFF; size: NA; J: TRBJ1-1; V: TRBV27; D: NA
DNA: TGTGCCAGCAGCCAAGGGGAACCGGGACAGGGGGCGGAAACTGAAGCTTTCTTT; CDR3: CASSQGEPGQGAETEAFF; size: NA; J: TRBJ1-1; V: TRBV14; D: TRBD1
DNA: TGTGCCATCAGCTTCGGACAGCAATACGAGCAGTACTTC; CDR3: CAISFGQQYEQYF; size: NA; J: TRBJ2-7; V: TRBV10-3; D: NA
DNA: TGTGCCAGCAGCCTATTTAGGGAGCTCCCCGAGCAGTACTTC; CDR3: CASSLFRELPEQYF; size: NA; J: TRBJ2-7; V: TRBV5-4; D: NA
DNA: TGTGCCAGTAGTATATCAGGCCAGGGGGCCGGAGAGCAGTACTTC; CDR3: CASSISGQGAGEQYF; size: NA; J: TRBJ2-7; V: TRBV19; D: TRBD1
DNA: TGTGCCAGCAGCCTCACGGTGGGGCTCTCCTACGAGCAGTACTTC; CDR3: CASSLTVGLSYEQYF; size: NA; J: TRBJ2-7; V: TRBV11-2; D: NA
DNA: TGCGCCAGCAGTGCCTTAGACAAAGGGGCCGAGCAGTACTTC; CDR3: CASSALDKGAEQYF; size: NA; J: TRBJ2-7; V: TRBV10-1; D: NA
DNA: TGTGCCAGCAGCCCTAGACTAGCGGGAGGGGATGAGCAGTTCTTC; CDR3: CASSPRLAGGDEQFF; size: NA; J: TRBJ2-1; V: TRBV28; D: TRBD2
DNA: TGTGCCAGCTCCCCCACAGCGGGAGAGATATACGAGCAGTACTTC; CDR3: CASSPTAGEIYEQYF; size: NA; J: TRBJ2-7; V: TRBV18; D: TRBD2